These T cell receptor beta chains were read from a single sample in a study of blood T cell repertoires in COVID-19. Only in-frame clones appear in the TCRdb table, and some are missing; sequencing was by immunoSEQ multiplex PCR. This sample has about 260,000 clones, with over 75% found just once. The material sequenced was peripheral blood. These receptors originate from a human donor in a cohort sampled during active COVID-19. CDR3s include the opening cysteine and the closing phenylalanine or tryptophan. A D gene is named only where the DNA matches it firmly. Part of the rows lack a size; the others show once, few, many or a class for expanded clones.

d_call	v_call	j_call	clone_size	cdr3_aa	cdr3_nt
TRBD2	TRBV3-1/TRBV3-2	TRBJ2-1	few	CASSGSGRRSVGQFF	TGTGCCAGCAGCGGTAGCGGGAGACGGTCAGTGGGGCAGTTCTTC
-	TRBV6-4	TRBJ2-1	-	CASSETRGRSYNEQFF	TGTGCCAGCAGCGAGACCAGGGGGAGGTCCTACAATGAGCAGTTCTTC
TRBD1	TRBV11-3	TRBJ2-1	few	CASSSGTALNNEQFF	TGTGCCAGCAGCTCAGGGACAGCCTTGAACAATGAGCAGTTCTTC
-	TRBV4-2	TRBJ2-6	-	CASSQGLVLTGANVLTF	TGTGCCAGCAGCCAAGGTCTAGTGTTGACGGGGGCCAACGTCCTGACTTTC
TRBD1	TRBV5-1	TRBJ1-4	-	CASSQTGQANEKLFF	TGCGCCAGCAGCCAAACGGGACAGGCTAATGAAAAACTGTTTTTT
-	TRBV12-3/TRBV12-4	TRBJ2-7	many	CASSYRVGYEQYF	TGTGCCAGCAGTTACCGGGTTGGCTACGAGCAGTACTTC
-	TRBV30	TRBJ2-5	once	CAWRLDGETQYF	TGTGCCTGGAGGTTAGATGGAGAGACCCAGTACTTC
TRBD1	TRBV6-5	TRBJ2-2	-	CASSSDREYTGELFF	TGTGCCAGCAGCTCTGACAGGGAGTACACCGGGGAGCTGTTTTTT
-	TRBV20-1	TRBJ1-2	-	CSARHPGGYTF	TGCAGTGCTAGGCACCCGGGGGGCTACACCTTC
TRBD1	TRBV28	TRBJ1-6	-	CASSPGQGFNSPLHF	TGTGCCAGCAGCCCTGGACAGGGTTTTAATTCACCCCTCCACTTT